One sample yielded the 30 T cell receptor beta chains listed below, sequenced in a study of cytomegalovirus exposure and HLA in healthy donors. Some clones are missing from TCRdb's copy, which holds only in-frame ones; the method was immunoSEQ multiplex PCR. The repertoire holds around 200,000 clones, roughly three quarters seen once, with roughly 1.2% in the top ten. Sequences were obtained from PBMCs. The source of these receptors is a young woman in good health and CMV-seronegative.

This clone has only a few counts. The V gene is TRBV27, the J gene TRBJ1-5, with unresolved D. The CDR3 runs 14 residues. Trimming removed 3 bases at V and 5 bases at J, with 11 bases between. CDR1 is MNHEY, CDR2 SMNVEV, per germline (reference sequence). The CDR3 DNA sequence: TGTGCCAGCAGTTTCCTCCCCCCCGATCAGCCCCAGCATTTT. Protein product: CASSFLPPDQPQHF.

The V and J genes are TRBV27 and TRBJ2-7, with unresolved D. Per the germline V gene, CDR1 is MNHEY and CDR2 is SMNVEV (reference sequence). The CDR3 runs 13 residues. The ends were cut back, 5 bases at V and 3 bases at J, with 11 bases in the middle. As DNA, the CDR3 is TGTGCCAGCAGTGCAGGCTTGTACTACGAGCAGTACTTC. Encoded protein: CASSAGLYYEQYF.

V is TRBV29-1 and J is TRBJ1-1; D possibly corresponds to TRBD1 (5 bases). There are 13 residues in the CDR3. Germline V gene sequence: CDR1 SQVTM, CDR2 ANQGSEA. V shed 7 bases and J shed 7 bases, with 19 bases lying between them. The CDR3 sequence is CSGGVGIVREAFF. The CDR3 region has the DNA TGCAGCGGGGGGGTAGGGATAGTACGTGAAGCTTTCTTT.

The rearrangement joins TRBV4-1 to TRBJ2-1; TRBD2 matches 15 bases. The CDR3 is 20 residues long. V trimming: 2 bases; J trimming: 3 bases; junction bases outside the gene matches: 11. The V gene's germline CDR1 is MGHRA and CDR2 YSYEKL. In nucleotides, the CDR3 is TGCGCCAGCAGCCAACCCCCGGGACTAGCGGGGGGAGTGGTCTACAATGAGCAGTTCTTC. Translation gives CASSQPPGLAGGVVYNEQFF.

The rearrangement links TRBV7-6 to TRBJ1-3; maybe TRBD1 (5 bases). This CDR3 region has 15 residues. The V gene's germline CDR1 is SGHVS and CDR2 FNYEAQ. V was clipped by 1 base and J by 3 bases, with 10 bases between them. CDR3 residues: CASSLVGAHGNTIYF. CDR3 coding DNA: TGTGCCAGCAGCTTAGTTGGGGCGCATGGAAACACCATATATTTT.

V is TRBV18 and J is TRBJ2-2, with TRBD1 matching over 7 bases. The CDR3 spans 14 residues. In germline, CDR1 is KGHSH, CDR2 LQKENI. Trimming cost V 6 bases and J 4 bases; bases outside gene matches: 5. The CDR3 spells CASSPGQSTGELFF. CDR3 nucleotide sequence: TGTGCCAGCTCTCCGGGACAGAGCACCGGGGAGCTGTTTTTT.

V gene TRBV2 combines with J gene TRBJ2-1, with TRBD2 as a possible D gene (6 bases). Germline V lookup: CDR1 SNHLY, CDR2 FYNNEI. The CDR3 covers 14 residues. V was trimmed by 2 bases and J by 7 bases, leaving 12 bases between them. In DNA, the CDR3 is TGTGCCAGCAGTGAATTGCGGGGTATGAATGAGCAGTTCTTC. Translating it yields CASSELRGMNEQFF.

This clone was picked up a small number of times. V gene TRBV7-8 combines with J gene TRBJ1-5; possibly TRBD1 for D (6 bases). V dropped 7 bases and J dropped 8 bases, with 12 bases sitting between them. In germline, CDR1 is SGHVS, CDR2 FQNEAQ. There are 12 residues in the CDR3. The DNA for the CDR3 is TGTGCCAGCACCTCCAGGGGTGAGCCCCAGCATTTT. This codes for CASTSRGEPQHF.

This clone has just a few counts. The chain links TRBV4-2 to TRBJ1-1; 7 bases line up with TRBD1. Germline CDR1 reads LGHNA; CDR2 reads YNFKEQ. This CDR3 region has 14 residues. Trimming cost V 4 bases and J 3 bases; bases outside gene matches: 5. Written as DNA, the CDR3 is TGTGCCAGCAGCCTGACAGGGACGGACACTGAAGCTTTCTTT. Translated, it gives CASSLTGTDTEAFF.

The rearrangement joins TRBV11-2 to TRBJ1-2; tentative D call: TRBD1 (5 bases). The CDR3 contains 14 residues. CDR1 and CDR2 (germline): SGHAT, FQNNGV. Between the trimmed V and J ends, which lost 5 bases and 4 bases, there was a span of 14 bases. This CDR3 reads CASSPRQGGYGYTF. For the CDR3, the DNA is TGTGCCAGCAGCCCCCGGCAGGGAGGCTATGGCTACACCTTC.

The rearrangement links TRBV28 to TRBJ2-7; the match to TRBD1 covers 10 bases. The ends lost 4 bases at V and 3 bases at J; junction bases unmatched: 3. This CDR3 has 14 amino acids. Looked up from germline, CDR1 is MDHEN and CDR2 is SYDVKM. The CDR3 region is CASSSDRGLYEQYF. The DNA for the CDR3 is TGTGCCAGCAGTTCAGACAGGGGGCTCTACGAGCAGTACTTC.

Points on this clone: Different DNA sequences within this sample yield the same CDR3. The chain uses TRBV11-2 and TRBJ2-7; TRBD2 matches 10 bases. Per the germline V gene, CDR1 is SGHAT and CDR2 is FQNNGV. The CDR3 loop spans 15 amino acids. The junction had 9 bases not matched to a gene; V was cut back by 3 bases and J by 7 bases. The CDR3 region is CASSFDLAGGREQYF. In DNA form, the CDR3 reads TGTGCCAGCAGCTTCGACTTAGCGGGAGGTCGGGAGCAGTACTTC.

Only one count was recorded for this clone. The chain combines TRBV29-1 with TRBJ2-1; possible D gene TRBD1, 6 bases. Germline V CDR1 and CDR2: SQVTM, ANQGSEA. Trimming removed 7 bases at V and 7 bases at J, with 23 bases between. The CDR3 length is 15 residues. CDR3 loop: CSGGRGNRPPNEQFF. In DNA form, the CDR3 reads TGCAGCGGGGGCAGGGGCAACCGACCTCCTAATGAGCAGTTCTTC.

The J gene is TRBJ2-1, the V gene TRBV27, with TRBD2 matching 8 bases. This CDR3 is built from 16 residues. J gave up 9 bases and V 0 bases, and 10 bases lay outside the gene matches. Germline-derived CDR1 and CDR2 are MNHEY and SMNVEV (reference sequence). The CDR3 region is CASSLSSGRWGPEQFF. The CDR3 DNA reads TGTGCCAGCAGTTTATCGAGCGGGAGATGGGGCCCTGAGCAGTTCTTC.

The rearrangement uses TRBV5-6 and TRBJ1-3; D is unresolved. The V and J ends lost 1 base and 0 bases respectively, with 11 bases between them. The germline CDR1 and CDR2 sequences are SGHDT and YYEEEE. This CDR3 is built from 16 residues. The CDR3 sequence is CASSLSPRNSGNTIYF. DNA for the CDR3: TGTGCCAGCAGCTTGTCGCCCAGAAACTCTGGAAACACCATATATTTT. Using reference TRBV5-6 and TRBJ1-3 for the parts outside the CDR3, the full variable domain is DAGVTQSPTHLIKTRGQQVTLRCSPKSGHDTVSWYQQALGQGPQFIFQYYEEEERQRGNFPDRFSGHQFPNYSSELNVNALLLGDSALYLCASSLSPRNSGNTIYFGEGSWLTVV.

This chain links TRBV11-2 with TRBJ2-6, with D hard to call. The CDR3 length is 16 residues. Germline V gene sequence: CDR1 SGHAT, CDR2 FQNNGV. The V and J ends lost 1 base and 0 bases respectively, with 7 bases between them. The CDR3 protein is CASSLVDNSGANVLTF. CDR3 in DNA: TGTGCCAGCAGCTTAGTCGACAACTCTGGGGCCAACGTCCTGACTTTC.

This chain uses TRBV19 with TRBJ2-4, with unresolved D. Germline CDR1 and CDR2: LNHDA and SQIVND (reference sequence). V was pared by 3 bases and J by 7 bases, with 7 bases between. The CDR3 length is 12 residues. CDR3 DNA sequence: TGTGCCAGTAGTATTGGTCGGAACATTCAGTACTTC. It yields the protein CASSIGRNIQYF.

The J gene is TRBJ1-1, the V gene TRBV2; D gene unclear. Trimming removed 2 bases from V and 8 bases from J, with 12 bases in between. The germline V gene encodes CDR1 SNHLY and CDR2 FYNNEI. The CDR3 runs to 13 residues. The CDR3, as DNA: TGTGCCAGCAGTGAACAGACACGGAAGGAAGCTTTCTTT. Protein product: CASSEQTRKEAFF.

The chain joins TRBV5-1 to TRBJ2-2; a possible D gene is TRBD1 (6 bases). The V gene lost 0 bases and the J gene lost 2 bases, with 11 bases spanning the gap. The length of the CDR3 is 16 residues. Germline lookup yields CDR1 SGHRS and CDR2 YFSETQ. CDR3 protein: CASSLGTVLNTGELFF. The CDR3 nucleotides read TGCGCCAGCAGCTTGGGGACAGTTCTCAACACCGGGGAGCTGTTTTTT.

The J gene is TRBJ2-3, the V gene TRBV7-9, with D tentatively TRBD1 (6 bases). Germline CDR1 is SEHNR and CDR2 is FQNEAQ (reference sequence). Trimming took off 5 bases at V and 2 bases at J, with 14 bases between the two ends. The CDR3 contains 15 residues. The CDR3 nucleotides read TGTGCCAGCAGCCCGCACAGGGAAATCACAGATACGCAGTATTTT. The encoded protein is CASSPHREITDTQYF.

The chain is built from TRBV2 and TRBJ2-7; 8 bases are shared with TRBD2. J gave up 4 bases and V 4 bases, and 9 bases lay outside the gene matches. The CDR3 is 15 residues long. In germline, CDR1 is SNHLY, CDR2 FYNNEI. The chain's CDR3 is CASSGPRAGAYEQYF. In DNA, the CDR3 is TGTGCCAGCAGTGGCCCTCGAGCGGGAGCTTACGAGCAGTACTTC.

The chain couples TRBV18 to TRBJ1-1, with TRBD1 matching over 10 bases. CDR1 is KGHSH and CDR2 is LQKENI in the germline V gene. This CDR3 region has 18 residues. V dropped 3 bases and J dropped 0; count of bases not matched to a gene: 10. The CDR3 region has the DNA TGTGCCAGCTCACCCCTAACCGGGACAGGGGTATTGAACACTGAAGCTTTCTTT. Translation: CASSPLTGTGVLNTEAFF.

J is TRBJ2-3 and V is TRBV9; 9 nucleotides align to TRBD2. This CDR3 comprises 16 residues. The V gene's germline CDR1 is SGDLS and CDR2 YYNGEE. V trimming: 2 bases; J trimming: 2 bases; junction bases outside the gene matches: 6. The DNA for the CDR3 is TGTGCCAGCAGCGTCTCGCCGGGACTAGCCACAGATACGCAGTATTTT. Its protein is CASSVSPGLATDTQYF.

The chain combines TRBV6-6 with TRBJ1-1; 11 positions agree with TRBD1. Germline lookup yields CDR1 MNHNY and CDR2 SVGAGI (reference sequence). V lost 6 bases and J lost 5; bases outside the gene matches: 8. This CDR3 is 15 amino acids long. The CDR3 is CASRSGQGVRTEAFF. The CDR3 DNA is TGTGCCAGCAGATCGGGACAGGGGGTGAGGACTGAAGCTTTCTTT.

This clone was recorded once. This chain links TRBV9 with TRBJ2-5, with TRBD2 matching over 13 bases. V dropped 4 bases and J dropped 5; count of bases not matched to a gene: 5. Germline lookup yields CDR1 SGDLS and CDR2 YYNGEE. This CDR3 spans 15 amino acids. This CDR3 reads CASSSLAGGRETQYF. In DNA, the CDR3 is TGTGCCAGCAGCTCACTAGCGGGGGGGCGTGAGACCCAGTACTTC.

The rearrangement joins TRBV6-6 to TRBJ1-1; a possible D gene is TRBD1 (5 bases). V was trimmed by 5 bases and J by 4 bases, leaving 11 bases between them. Germline V gene data show CDR1 as MNHNY and CDR2 as SVGAGI (reference sequence). The CDR3 has 13 amino acids. CDR3 sequence (DNA): TGTGCCAGCAGTGACACGGGGGGCACTGAAGCTTTCTTT. Translated: CASSDTGGTEAFF.

The chain employs TRBV27 and TRBJ1-6, with a possible D match to TRBD1 (6 bases). This CDR3 is 14 amino acids long. The V end was cut by 3 bases, the J end by 7 bases, with 10 bases between. Germline assignment: CDR1 MNHEY and CDR2 SMNVEV (reference sequence). CDR3 amino acids: CASSFRGRNSPLHF. As DNA, the CDR3 is TGTGCCAGCAGTTTCAGGGGCCGCAATTCACCCCTCCACTTT.

V is TRBV6-1 and J is TRBJ2-7, with 11 bases aligning to TRBD1. In germline, CDR1 is MNHNS, CDR2 SASEGT. The CDR3 has 15 amino acids. V gave up 3 bases and J gave up 4 bases; unmatched junction bases: 5. CDR3 nucleotides: TGTGCCAGCAGTGACCTCGGACAGGGGGCTTACGAGCAGTACTTC. Translating it yields CASSDLGQGAYEQYF.

As DNA, the CDR3 is TGTGCCTGGAGCGAACTAGCGGGGGGTGCAGATACGCAGTATTTT. It specifies CAWSELAGGADTQYF. The chain uses TRBV30 and TRBJ2-3, with 12 bases lining up with TRBD2. The CDR3 spans 15 residues. The germline gives CDR1 GTSNPN, CDR2 SVGIG (reference sequence). With V trimmed by 3 bases and J by 4 bases, 5 bases remained unmatched.

V and J are TRBV12-1 and TRBJ2-2; the table names TRBD2, a call not compared with the DNA. TRBV12-1 is marked as a pseudogene. The CDR3 covers 16 residues. The CDR3 DNA is TGTGCCAGCAGCTTAGTCGGGAGGACGAACACCGGGGAGCTGTTTTTT. This encodes CASSLVGRTNTGELFF.